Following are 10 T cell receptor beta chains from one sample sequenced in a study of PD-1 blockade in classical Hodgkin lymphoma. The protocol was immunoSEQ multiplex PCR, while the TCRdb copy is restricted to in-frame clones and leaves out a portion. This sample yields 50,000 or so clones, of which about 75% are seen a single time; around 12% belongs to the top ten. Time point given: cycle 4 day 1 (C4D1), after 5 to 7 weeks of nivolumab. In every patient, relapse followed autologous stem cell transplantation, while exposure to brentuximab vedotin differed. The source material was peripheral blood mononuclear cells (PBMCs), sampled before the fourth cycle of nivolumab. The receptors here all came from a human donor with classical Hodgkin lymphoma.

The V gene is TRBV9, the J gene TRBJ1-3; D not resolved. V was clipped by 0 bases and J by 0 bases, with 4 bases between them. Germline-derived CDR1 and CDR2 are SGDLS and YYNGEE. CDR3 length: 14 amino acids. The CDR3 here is CASSVEYSGNTIYF. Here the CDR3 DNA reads TGTGCCAGCAGCGTAGAGTACTCTGGAAACACCATATATTTT.

Written as DNA, the CDR3 is TGTGCCAGCAGCTCCCCAACGGGCGGGAGCTCCTACGAGCAGTACTTC. It is translated as CASSSPTGGSSYEQYF. The V gene is TRBV9, the J gene TRBJ2-7, with 7 bases that match TRBD2. Germline CDR1 is SGDLS and CDR2 is YYNGEE. The CDR3 spans 16 residues. The V gene end was trimmed by 4 bases and the J gene end by 0 bases; junction bases not matched to a gene: 10.

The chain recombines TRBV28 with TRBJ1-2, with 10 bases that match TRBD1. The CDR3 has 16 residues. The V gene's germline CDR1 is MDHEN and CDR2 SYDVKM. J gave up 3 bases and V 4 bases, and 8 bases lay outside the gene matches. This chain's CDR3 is CASSSPQGQGYYGYTF. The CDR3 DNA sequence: TGTGCCAGCAGTTCTCCCCAGGGACAGGGGTACTATGGCTACACCTTC.

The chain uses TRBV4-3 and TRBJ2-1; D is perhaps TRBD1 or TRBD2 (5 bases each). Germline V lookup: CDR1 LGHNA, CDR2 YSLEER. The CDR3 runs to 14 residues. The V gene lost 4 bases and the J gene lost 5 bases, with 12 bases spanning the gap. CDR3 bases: TGCGCCAGCAGCCTGAGGGACGGAAACAATGAGCAGTTCTTC. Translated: CASSLRDGNNEQFF.

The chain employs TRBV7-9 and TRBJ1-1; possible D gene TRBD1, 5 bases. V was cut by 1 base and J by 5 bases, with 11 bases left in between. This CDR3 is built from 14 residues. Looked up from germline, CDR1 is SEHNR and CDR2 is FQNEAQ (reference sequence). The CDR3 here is CASSLVGLGTEAFF. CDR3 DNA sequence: TGTGCCAGCAGCTTAGTGGGGCTGGGAACTGAAGCTTTCTTT.

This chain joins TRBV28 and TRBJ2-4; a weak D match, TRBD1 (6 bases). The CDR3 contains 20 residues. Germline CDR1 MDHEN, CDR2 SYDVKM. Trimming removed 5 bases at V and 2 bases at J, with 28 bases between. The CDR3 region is CASSPQGDRSVIGTKNIQYF. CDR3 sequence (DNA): TGTGCCAGCAGTCCTCAGGGAGACAGGTCGGTGATTGGGACCAAAAACATTCAGTACTTC.

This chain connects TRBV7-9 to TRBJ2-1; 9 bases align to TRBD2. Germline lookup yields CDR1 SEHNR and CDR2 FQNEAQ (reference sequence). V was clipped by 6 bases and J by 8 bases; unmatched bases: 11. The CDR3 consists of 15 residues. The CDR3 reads CASSPGTSSFDEQFF. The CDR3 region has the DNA TGTGCCAGCAGTCCCGGGACTAGCTCCTTTGATGAGCAGTTCTTC.

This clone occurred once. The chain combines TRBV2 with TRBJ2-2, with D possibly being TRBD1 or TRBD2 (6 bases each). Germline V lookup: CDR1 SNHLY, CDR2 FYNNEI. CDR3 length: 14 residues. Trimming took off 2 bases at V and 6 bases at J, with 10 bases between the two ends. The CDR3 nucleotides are TGTGCCAGCAGTGAATTCGGGGGCCCCGGGGAGCTGTTTTTT. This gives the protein CASSEFGGPGELFF.

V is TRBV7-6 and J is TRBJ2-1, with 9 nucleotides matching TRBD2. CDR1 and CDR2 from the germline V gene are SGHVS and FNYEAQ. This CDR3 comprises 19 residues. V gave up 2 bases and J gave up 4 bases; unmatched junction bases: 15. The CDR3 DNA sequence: TGTGCCAGCAGCTTAATCCTCTTTATGTCGGCGGGAGGGTACAATGAGCAGTTCTTC. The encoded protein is CASSLILFMSAGGYNEQFF.

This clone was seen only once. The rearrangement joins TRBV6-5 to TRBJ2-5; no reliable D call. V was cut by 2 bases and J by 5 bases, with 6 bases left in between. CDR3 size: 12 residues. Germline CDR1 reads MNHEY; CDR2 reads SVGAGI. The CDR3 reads CASSYHGETQYF. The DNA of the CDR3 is TGTGCCAGCAGTTACCACGGGGAGACCCAGTACTTC.